The rows below give T cell receptor beta chains drawn from one sample of a study of cytomegalovirus exposure and HLA in healthy donors. Sequencing was performed with immunoSEQ multiplex PCR; in TCRdb, only in-frame clones are kept and a portion is missing. The sample table sets out 150,000 to 250,000 clones. Sample: PBMCs. The receptors come from a boy younger than 18 in good health and CMV-seronegative. Each CDR3 is given without its conserved first and last residue.

CDR3aa: ASSLGREETQY
v_gene: TRBV5-4
len: 11

CDR3aa: ASSDGLTDNYEQY
v_gene: TRBV10-1
len: 13

CDR3aa: ASSLGEGGREKLF
v_gene: TRBV5-8
len: 13

CDR3aa: ASSLGQGLGYGYT
v_gene: TRBV27
len: 13

CDR3aa: ASSQPENEQY
v_gene: TRBV7-8
len: 10

CDR3aa: ASSLGAGWNTGELF
v_gene: TRBV5-6
len: 14

CDR3aa: ASSLERDTEAF
v_gene: TRBV5-1
len: 11

CDR3aa: ASSSHQTRYEQY
v_gene: TRBV6-5
len: 12

CDR3aa: ASSFRQGGNEQF
v_gene: TRBV5-1
len: 12

CDR3aa: ASSPTPTTGTTEAF
v_gene: TRBV6-6
len: 14

CDR3aa: ASSLTGDHGYT
v_gene: TRBV5-6
len: 11

CDR3aa: ASSRTAQGPYEQY
v_gene: TRBV18
len: 13

CDR3aa: ASSGGGAEEDEQY
v_gene: TRBV9
len: 13

CDR3aa: ASSPGLAGENTGELF
v_gene: TRBV9
len: 15

CDR3aa: ASRGGLTTNEKLF
v_gene: TRBV2
len: 13

CDR3aa: ASSPLQLAGSNNEQF
v_gene: TRBV4-1
len: 15

CDR3aa: ASSFTGEGYEQY
v_gene: TRBV27
len: 12

CDR3aa: ASSLSPGTDTQY
v_gene: TRBV27
len: 12

CDR3aa: ASSPSGGPFYEQY
v_gene: TRBV19
len: 13

CDR3aa: ASSQEAGLGEQY
v_gene: TRBV4-1
len: 12

CDR3aa: ASSLWPEAF
v_gene: TRBV13
len: 9

CDR3aa: ASSRDSRVSGYT
v_gene: TRBV19
len: 12

CDR3aa: ASSQMGQGTMGYT
v_gene: TRBV4-1
len: 13

CDR3aa: ASSSHRGLGNEQF
v_gene: TRBV28
len: 13

CDR3aa: ASSQDDRGSETQY
v_gene: TRBV4-1
len: 13

CDR3aa: ASSEDRVGQPQH
v_gene: TRBV2
len: 12

CDR3aa: ASSPNFAANEQF
v_gene: TRBV14
len: 12